The rows below give T cell receptor beta chains drawn from one sample of a study of cytomegalovirus exposure and HLA in healthy donors. Sequencing used immunoSEQ multiplex PCR; TCRdb keeps in-frame clones, though not all of them. The profile covers approximately 130,000 clones, with about 86% appearing a single time and approximately 4.7% taken by the ten largest. The sequenced sample was PBMCs. Receptors originate from a woman between 25 and 40 years old in good health and CMV-seronegative. CDR3s include the opening cysteine and the closing phenylalanine or tryptophan. Each record gives: D gene, V gene, clone size, J gene, CDR3 DNA, CDR3 protein. The D gene is left open where the match is weak. Part of the rows lack a size; the others show once, few, many or a class for expanded clones.

D: TRBD1
V: TRBV10-1
size: -
J: TRBJ1-6
DNA: TGCGCCAGCAGTCTTCAAGGGCGGACAGGGAGCTCCTATAATTCACCCCTCCACTTT
CDR3: CASSLQGRTGSSYNSPLHF

D: TRBD2
V: TRBV5-6
size: -
J: TRBJ2-7
DNA: TGTGCCAGCAGCTTCCTCGGGAGGGCGAGCTGGACCTACGAGCAGTACTTC
CDR3: CASSFLGRASWTYEQYF

D: TRBD2
V: TRBV30
size: once
J: TRBJ2-7
DNA: TGTGCCTGGAGTGGGGGGGGTTCGACCTACGAGCAGTACTTC
CDR3: CAWSGGGSTYEQYF

D: TRBD2
V: TRBV30
size: -
J: TRBJ2-5
DNA: TGTGCCTGGCATGGAGTGGGCGGGGGGACTCCACGGGAGACCCAGTACTTC
CDR3: CAWHGVGGGTPRETQYF

D: TRBD1
V: TRBV19
size: -
J: TRBJ1-5
DNA: TGTGCCAGTAGTACCACCCAGGGGGGTAGCAATCAGCCCCAGCATTTT
CDR3: CASSTTQGGSNQPQHF

D: TRBD1
V: TRBV11-2
size: -
J: TRBJ2-3
DNA: TGTGCCAGCATGACAGGGCCCCCAGATACGCAGTATTTT
CDR3: CASMTGPPDTQYF

D: -
V: TRBV28
size: -
J: TRBJ2-7
DNA: TGTGCCAGCGACTCAAATAACCCCTGGTTAGCTGCCGGGAGTTCTAGGCAGTACTTC
CDR3: CASDSNNPWLAAGSSRQYF

D: TRBD1
V: TRBV5-1
size: -
J: TRBJ2-7
DNA: TGCGCCAGCAGCTATGCTTGGACAGGGAGCTCCTACGAGCAGTACTTC
CDR3: CASSYAWTGSSYEQYF

D: -
V: TRBV19
size: -
J: TRBJ2-4
DNA: TGTGCCAGTAGCTTGACAGCAGCCAAAAACATTCAGTACTTC
CDR3: CASSLTAAKNIQYF

D: -
V: TRBV4-3
size: -
J: TRBJ1-6
DNA: TGCGCCAGCAGCCAAGATCGGTCTGGTAGTAATTCACCCCTCCACTTT
CDR3: CASSQDRSGSNSPLHF

D: TRBD1
V: TRBV7-9
size: -
J: TRBJ2-7
DNA: TGTGCCAGCAGCCCACGGGACAGGGTCTCCTACGAGCAGTACTTC
CDR3: CASSPRDRVSYEQYF

D: TRBD2
V: TRBV5-4
size: -
J: TRBJ2-5
DNA: TGTGCCAGCAGCTTGGGGCTAGCGGGGGTCCAAGAGACCCAGTACTTC
CDR3: CASSLGLAGVQETQYF

D: -
V: TRBV4-2
size: -
J: TRBJ1-3
DNA: TGTGCCAGCAGCCAAGGGGCGGGAGCGGACACCATATATTTT
CDR3: CASSQGAGADTIYF

D: -
V: TRBV7-2
size: -
J: TRBJ2-5
DNA: TGTGCCAGCAGCTTAGGATCCGGACAGTTACAAGAGACCCAGTACTTC
CDR3: CASSLGSGQLQETQYF

D: TRBD2
V: TRBV19
size: -
J: TRBJ2-7
DNA: TGTGCCAGTAGTATTGCTAGCGGGGGGAGCCAGGAGCAGTACTTC
CDR3: CASSIASGGSQEQYF

D: -
V: TRBV13
size: -
J: TRBJ2-3
DNA: TGTGCCAGCAGAGGCGGGGGCCACACAGATACGCAGTATTTT
CDR3: CASRGGGHTDTQYF

D: -
V: TRBV28
size: -
J: TRBJ1-4
DNA: TGTGCCAGCGTTGATCTACAGGGTTTTGCAACTAATGAAAAACTGTTTTTT
CDR3: CASVDLQGFATNEKLFF

D: TRBD2
V: TRBV28
size: -
J: TRBJ2-5
DNA: TGTGCCAGCAGTTTTATCTATGGGGGGGAAAAAGAGACCCAGTACTTC
CDR3: CASSFIYGGEKETQYF

D: -
V: TRBV18
size: -
J: TRBJ1-2
DNA: TGTGCCAGCTCACCCCCCTCGACAGGTTACTATGGCTACACCTTC
CDR3: CASSPPSTGYYGYTF

D: TRBD2
V: TRBV10-3
size: -
J: TRBJ2-7
DNA: TGTGCCATCACCCCCCCAGGGGTATCTAGCGGGAGGGCCGGGGCCGAGCAGTACTTC
CDR3: CAITPPGVSSGRAGAEQYF

D: TRBD2
V: TRBV4-2
size: -
J: TRBJ2-1
DNA: TGTGCCAGCAGCCAAGATTTCGCGGGAGGGTTAGGCAATGAGCAGTTCTTC
CDR3: CASSQDFAGGLGNEQFF

D: -
V: TRBV2
size: -
J: TRBJ1-5
DNA: TGTGCCAGCACCGCTCAGGGTTTGGGGCCCCAGCATTTT
CDR3: CASTAQGLGPQHF

D: TRBD2
V: TRBV7-9
size: -
J: TRBJ2-2
DNA: TGTGCCAGCAGCTTAGACGGGGGGGCCCCCCCCGGGGAGCTGTTTTTT
CDR3: CASSLDGGAPPGELFF

D: -
V: TRBV10-3
size: few
J: TRBJ1-3
DNA: TGTGCCATCAGTGATCATCGCGTCCTCTCTGGAAACACCATATATTTT
CDR3: CAISDHRVLSGNTIYF

D: -
V: TRBV9
size: -
J: TRBJ1-3
DNA: TGTGCCAGCAGCTACGACATGGGGCCCAGCTCTGGAAACACCATATATTTT
CDR3: CASSYDMGPSSGNTIYF

D: TRBD1
V: TRBV5-1
size: once
J: TRBJ1-2
DNA: TGCGCCAGCAGCACCGGACAGGGTGAGGGGCCTAACTATGGCTACACCTTC
CDR3: CASSTGQGEGPNYGYTF

D: -
V: TRBV28
size: once
J: TRBJ1-5
DNA: TGTGCCAGCAGTACAACAGGGAACCTTTATCAGCCCCAGCATTTT
CDR3: CASSTTGNLYQPQHF

D: TRBD2
V: TRBV4-2
size: -
J: TRBJ2-1
DNA: TGTGCCAGCTCCCCGAGGGGAACGGGAGGCTACAATGAGCAGTTCTTC
CDR3: CASSPRGTGGYNEQFF